A selection of T cell receptor beta chains follows, all from one sample in a study of blood T cell repertoires in COVID-19. TCRdb's table, derived via immunoSEQ multiplex PCR, lists solely in-frame clones and lacks some. Of 200,000 to 250,000 clones listed, approximately 89% are singletons. Sample: peripheral blood. The receptor set was obtained from a woman aged 40 to 50 with acute or convalescent COVID-19. Each CDR3 is given without its conserved first and last residue. D genes are given only for firm matches. Clone size is given for some rows only: seen once, a few or many times, or a class if the clone is expanded.

d_call j_call v_call clone_size cdr3_aa
TRBD2 TRBJ2-1 TRBV7-2 . ASRLAALGDEQF
. TRBJ2-1 TRBV5-4 . ASSPTGDSYNEQF
. TRBJ1-3 TRBV4-1 . ASSQRQVTGGNTIY
. TRBJ1-1 TRBV6-5 . ASTPASQGTEAF
. TRBJ1-1 TRBV18 . ASSPGQYNTEAF
. TRBJ1-2 TRBV19 once ASSSHGLSLYGYT
. TRBJ1-2 TRBV19 . ASSITSGKGGYT
. TRBJ1-5 TRBV9 . ASSVDFDSNQPQH
TRBD1 TRBJ1-5 TRBV2 . ASRDQRTGTGNQPQH
. TRBJ1-6 TRBV14 . ASALGGLDSPLH
TRBD2 TRBJ2-1 TRBV5-1 once ASSLTSGVYNEQF
TRBD1 TRBJ1-2 TRBV14 . ASSQDLGQGARGYT
. TRBJ1-1 TRBV11-3 . ARFGPGDEAF
. TRBJ1-4 TRBV6-5 . ASSSTGYREKLF
. TRBJ2-1 TRBV6-6 . ASSPLGAGAFYNEQF
TRBD1 TRBJ1-5 TRBV18 . ASSAGQGHNQPQH
. TRBJ2-5 TRBV30 . AWSRDTQETQY
TRBD1 TRBJ2-2 TRBV4-1 . ASSHPGTGGGELF
. TRBJ1-5 TRBV2 once ASRQGREGQPQH
. TRBJ2-1 TRBV28 . ASSPSRPGGEF
TRBD1 TRBJ1-2 TRBV12-3/TRBV12-4 . ASRRTGLWGYT
TRBD1 TRBJ1-4 TRBV5-1 . ASSLGQGVNEKLF
TRBD2 TRBJ2-5 TRBV25-1 . ASSRLAGGQETQY
. TRBJ2-5 TRBV7-8 . ASSSLGQGLGAQY
. TRBJ1-2 TRBV5-1 once ASSLAPGGAYYGYT
TRBD1 TRBJ1-2 TRBV29-1 . SVATGTGGYGYT
. TRBJ1-2 TRBV5-5 . ASSPTSNYGYT
. TRBJ1-5 TRBV9 . ASSVDGAFNQPQH
. TRBJ1-2 TRBV30 . AWSRASGYT
. TRBJ1-2 TRBV7-2 . ASSDPGTTQVSGYT
TRBD1 TRBJ1-6 TRBV5-6 . ASSWRDRDNSPLH
TRBD1 TRBJ2-1 TRBV2 . ASSGSKDRGWGEQF
TRBD1 TRBJ1-2 TRBV14 . ASSQQGGPYGYT
. TRBJ1-1 TRBV12-5 . ASGFLPTGRGTEAF
. TRBJ1-3 TRBV6-5 . ASSLTVQPGNTIY
TRBD1 TRBJ1-1 TRBV7-2 . ASSPQGARDTEAF
. TRBJ2-3 TRBV6-5 . ASRKYPADTQY
TRBD1 TRBJ1-5 TRBV2 once ASSDRGDQPQH
TRBD1 TRBJ2-2 TRBV19 . ASRPQGADTGELF
TRBD1 TRBJ1-5 TRBV30 . AWSGGQGNQPQH
. TRBJ2-1 TRBV21-1 . ASSKEAGDNEQF
TRBD2 TRBJ2-3 TRBV4-1 . ASSQVAGGTDTQY
. TRBJ2-5 TRBV6-6 . ASSYPPRGNTETQY
TRBD1 TRBJ1-2 TRBV6-4 . ASNWTGVAYGYT